This record covers a single T cell receptor (beta chain). Its antigen is unidentified. The same CDR3 can be traced to other DNA sequences in this sample. This entry belongs to a study of beta chain features in type 1 diabetes. Across the whole study: In age, gender and cell yields, patients were similar to healthy donors. The study, taken as a whole, reports: Moderate yet significant TCRB CDR3 shortening was seen in Type 1 diabetes patients in all four CD4+ subsets. Cells with high TCR expression could be over-represented by cDNA sequencing. Researchers caution that PCR might favor shorter templates, equally among patients and controls.

This CDR3 comprises 11 residues. V lost 5 bases and J lost 0, with 5 bases in between. CDR1 is DFQATT and CDR2 is SNEGSKA in the germline V gene (reference sequence). cDNA synthesis used the whole RNA isolate, giving expressed TCRB sequences. There were about 3.5 million reads on average in the naive, central memory and regulatory T cell samples. TCRdb keeps only in-frame clones here, not all; method: immunoSEQ multiplex PCR. The profile covers 500,000 to 800,000 clones, with about an eighth appearing a single time and more than 0.09% taken by the ten largest. The J gene is TRBJ2-7, the V gene TRBV20-1; D not resolved. The receptor comes from a man in his thirties or forties with type 1 diabetes. Input material: naive CD4+ T cells from blood. The CDR3 DNA sequence: TGCAGTGCTCAAGGCTCCTACGAGCAGTACTTC. Translating it yields CSAQGSYEQYF.